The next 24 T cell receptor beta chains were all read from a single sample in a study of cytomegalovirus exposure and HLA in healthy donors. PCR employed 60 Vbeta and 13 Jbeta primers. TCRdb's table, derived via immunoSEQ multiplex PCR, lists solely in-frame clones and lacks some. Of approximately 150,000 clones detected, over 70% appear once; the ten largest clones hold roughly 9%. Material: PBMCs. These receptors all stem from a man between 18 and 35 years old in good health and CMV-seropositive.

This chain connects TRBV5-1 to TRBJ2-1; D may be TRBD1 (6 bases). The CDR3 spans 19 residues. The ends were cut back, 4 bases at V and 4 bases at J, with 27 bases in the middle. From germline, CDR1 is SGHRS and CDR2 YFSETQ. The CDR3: CASSTHTPTGPGPYNEQFF. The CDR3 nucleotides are TGCGCCAGCAGCACCCATACTCCTACAGGGCCCGGACCATACAATGAGCAGTTCTTC.

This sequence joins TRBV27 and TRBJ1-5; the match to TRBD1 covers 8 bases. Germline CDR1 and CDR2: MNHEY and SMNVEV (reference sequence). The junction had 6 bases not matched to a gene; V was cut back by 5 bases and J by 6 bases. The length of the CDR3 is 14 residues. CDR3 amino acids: CASSADREAQPQHF. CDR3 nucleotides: TGTGCCAGCAGTGCGGACAGGGAAGCTCAGCCCCAGCATTTT.

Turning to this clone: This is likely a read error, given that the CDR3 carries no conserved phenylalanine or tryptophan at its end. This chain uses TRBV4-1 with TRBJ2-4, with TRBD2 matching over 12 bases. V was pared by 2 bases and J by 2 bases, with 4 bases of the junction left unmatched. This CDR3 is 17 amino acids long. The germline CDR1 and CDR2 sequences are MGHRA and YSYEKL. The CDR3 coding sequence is TGCGCCAGCAGCCAACCCCTAGCGGGGGGGACCAAAAACATTCAGTACCTC. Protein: CASSQPLAGGTKNIQYL.

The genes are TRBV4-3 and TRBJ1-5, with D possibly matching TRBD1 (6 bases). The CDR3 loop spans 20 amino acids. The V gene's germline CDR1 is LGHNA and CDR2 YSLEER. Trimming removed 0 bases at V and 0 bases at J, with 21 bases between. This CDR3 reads CASSQDWRQGRGYSNQPQHF. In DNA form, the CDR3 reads TGCGCCAGCAGCCAAGATTGGAGGCAGGGGCGGGGGTATAGCAATCAGCCCCAGCATTTT.

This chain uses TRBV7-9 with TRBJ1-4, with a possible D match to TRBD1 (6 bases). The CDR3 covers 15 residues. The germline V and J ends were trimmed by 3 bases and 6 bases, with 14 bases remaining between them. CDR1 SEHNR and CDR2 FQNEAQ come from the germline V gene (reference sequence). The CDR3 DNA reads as TGTGCCAGCAGCTTCGAGGGGGTCAATTATGAAAAACTGTTTTTT. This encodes CASSFEGVNYEKLFF.

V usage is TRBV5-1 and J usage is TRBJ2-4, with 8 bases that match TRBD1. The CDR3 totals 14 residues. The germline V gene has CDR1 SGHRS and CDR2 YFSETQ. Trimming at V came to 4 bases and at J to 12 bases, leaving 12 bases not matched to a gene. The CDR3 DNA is TGCGCCAGCAGCCCTACGGACAGGGTTTACAGTCAGTACTTC. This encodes CASSPTDRVYSQYF.

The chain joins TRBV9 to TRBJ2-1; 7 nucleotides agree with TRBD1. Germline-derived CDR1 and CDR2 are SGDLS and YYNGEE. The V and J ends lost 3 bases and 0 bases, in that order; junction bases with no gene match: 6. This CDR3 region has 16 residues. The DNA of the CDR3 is TGTGCCAGCAGCGCCAGACAGGGCCTCTCCTACAATGAGCAGTTCTTC. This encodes CASSARQGLSYNEQFF.

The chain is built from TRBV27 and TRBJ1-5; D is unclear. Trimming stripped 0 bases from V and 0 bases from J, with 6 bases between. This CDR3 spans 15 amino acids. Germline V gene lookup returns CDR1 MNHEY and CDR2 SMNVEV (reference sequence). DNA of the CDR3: TGTGCCAGCAGTTTATCTCCCGGTAGCAATCAGCCCCAGCATTTT. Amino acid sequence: CASSLSPGSNQPQHF.

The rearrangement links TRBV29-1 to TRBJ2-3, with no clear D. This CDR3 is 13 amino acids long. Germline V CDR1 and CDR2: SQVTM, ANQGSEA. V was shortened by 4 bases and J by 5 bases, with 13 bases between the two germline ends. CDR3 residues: CSVVPLQVDTQYF. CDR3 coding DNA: TGCAGCGTTGTTCCTCTTCAGGTAGATACGCAGTATTTT.

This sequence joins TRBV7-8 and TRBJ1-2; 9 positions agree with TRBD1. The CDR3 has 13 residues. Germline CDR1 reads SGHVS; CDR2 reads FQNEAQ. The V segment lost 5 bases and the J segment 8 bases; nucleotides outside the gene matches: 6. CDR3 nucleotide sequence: TGTGCCAGCAGCGGGGACAGGGTGAAGGGCTACACCTTC. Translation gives CASSGDRVKGYTF.

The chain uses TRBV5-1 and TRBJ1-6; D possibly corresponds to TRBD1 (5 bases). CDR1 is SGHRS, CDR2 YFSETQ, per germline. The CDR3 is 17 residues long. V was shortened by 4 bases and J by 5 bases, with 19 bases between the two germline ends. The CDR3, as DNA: TGCGCCAGCAGCGGAGGTTTGCCGCGGGGGGATAATTCACCCCTCCACTTT. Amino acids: CASSGGLPRGDNSPLHF.

The CDR3 region has the DNA TGTGCCAGTAAGCTAGGTCGGGGGTTGAACACCGGGGAGCTGTTTTTT. As protein: CASKLGRGLNTGELFF. The J gene is TRBJ2-2, the V gene TRBV19, with D tentatively TRBD2 (6 bases). CDR3 size: 16 residues. Germline lookup yields CDR1 LNHDA and CDR2 SQIVND (reference sequence). V lost 7 bases to trimming and J lost 1 base, with 16 bases between them.

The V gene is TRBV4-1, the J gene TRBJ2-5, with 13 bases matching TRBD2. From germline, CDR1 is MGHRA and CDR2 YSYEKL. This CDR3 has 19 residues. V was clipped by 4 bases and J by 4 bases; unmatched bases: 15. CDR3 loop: CASSRKRGPGTSGIETQYF. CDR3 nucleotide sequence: TGCGCCAGCAGCCGGAAGCGAGGCCCCGGGACTAGCGGGATAGAGACCCAGTACTTC.

CDR3 DNA sequence: TGTGCCAGTACGGGGGACAGGGTAGGGAACACTGAAGCTTTCTTT. This gives the protein CASTGDRVGNTEAFF. The rearrangement joins TRBV19 to TRBJ1-1; 9 bases are shared with TRBD1. The CDR3 covers 15 residues. CDR1 is LNHDA, CDR2 SQIVND, per germline (reference sequence). J lost 1 base, V lost 7 bases, and 7 bases had no gene match. The full variable domain, rest sourced from reference TRBV19 and TRBJ1-1, is DGGITQSPKYLFRKEGQNVTLSCEQNLNHDAMYWYRQDPGQGLRLIYYSQIVNDFQKGDIAEGYSVSREKKESFPLTVTSAQKNPTAFYLCASTGDRVGNTEAFFGQGTRLTVV.

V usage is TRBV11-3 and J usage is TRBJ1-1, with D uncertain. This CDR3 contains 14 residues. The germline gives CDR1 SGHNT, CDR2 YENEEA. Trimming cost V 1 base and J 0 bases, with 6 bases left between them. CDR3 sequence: CASSLGGLNTEAFF. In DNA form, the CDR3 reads TGTGCCAGCAGCTTAGGAGGCTTGAACACTGAAGCTTTCTTT.

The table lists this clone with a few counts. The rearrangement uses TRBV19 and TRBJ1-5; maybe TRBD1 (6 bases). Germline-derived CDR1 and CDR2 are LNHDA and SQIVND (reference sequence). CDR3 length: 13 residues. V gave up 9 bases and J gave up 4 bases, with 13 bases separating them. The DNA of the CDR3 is TGTGCCAGCCAAATCCAGGGGAATCAGCCCCAGCATTTT. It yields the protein CASQIQGNQPQHF.

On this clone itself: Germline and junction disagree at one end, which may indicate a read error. The CDR3 sequence: CASSEAEWETGDNGQFF. The CDR3 bases are TGTGCCAGCAGTGAAGCAGAGTGGGAGACGGGCGACAATGGGCAGTTCTTC. V usage is TRBV2 and J usage is TRBJ2-1, with D tentatively TRBD2 (5 bases). The germline V gene encodes CDR1 SNHLY and CDR2 FYNNEI. This CDR3 contains 17 residues.

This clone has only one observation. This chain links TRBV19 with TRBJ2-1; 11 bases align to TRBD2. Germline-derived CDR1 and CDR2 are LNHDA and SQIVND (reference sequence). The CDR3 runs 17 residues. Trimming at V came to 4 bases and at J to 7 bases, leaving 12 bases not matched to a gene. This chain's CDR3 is CASSRKNSGRAGNEQFF. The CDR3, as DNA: TGTGCCAGTAGTAGAAAAAATAGCGGGAGGGCCGGGAATGAGCAGTTCTTC.

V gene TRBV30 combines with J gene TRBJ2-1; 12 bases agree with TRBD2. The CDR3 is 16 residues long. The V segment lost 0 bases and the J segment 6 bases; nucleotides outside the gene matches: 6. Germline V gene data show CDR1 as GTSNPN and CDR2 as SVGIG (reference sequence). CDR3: CAWSVLGGLAGNEQFF. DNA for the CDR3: TGTGCCTGGAGTGTATTGGGGGGACTAGCGGGCAATGAGCAGTTCTTC.

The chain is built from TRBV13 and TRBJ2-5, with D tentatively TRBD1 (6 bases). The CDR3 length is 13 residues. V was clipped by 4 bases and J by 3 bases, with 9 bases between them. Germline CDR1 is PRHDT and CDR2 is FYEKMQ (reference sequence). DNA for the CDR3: TGTGCCAGCAGCTCCCACAGGGAAGAGACCCAGTACTTC. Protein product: CASSSHREETQYF.

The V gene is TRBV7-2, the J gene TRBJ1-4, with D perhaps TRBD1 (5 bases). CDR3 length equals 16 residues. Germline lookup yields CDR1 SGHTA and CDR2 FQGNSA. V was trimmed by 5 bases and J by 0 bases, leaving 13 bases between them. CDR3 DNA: TGTGCCAGCAGCCCCTGGGGCTGGACAACTAATGAAAAACTGTTTTTT. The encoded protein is CASSPWGWTTNEKLFF.

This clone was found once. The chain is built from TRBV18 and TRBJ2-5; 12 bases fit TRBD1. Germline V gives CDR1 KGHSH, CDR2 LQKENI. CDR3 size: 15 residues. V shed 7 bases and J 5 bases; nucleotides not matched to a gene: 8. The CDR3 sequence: CASCPGQGASETQYF. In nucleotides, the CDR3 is TGTGCCAGCTGTCCGGGACAGGGGGCATCCGAGACCCAGTACTTC.

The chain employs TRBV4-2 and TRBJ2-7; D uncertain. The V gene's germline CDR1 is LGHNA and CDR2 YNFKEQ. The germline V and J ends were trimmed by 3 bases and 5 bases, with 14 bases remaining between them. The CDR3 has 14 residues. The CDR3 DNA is TGTGCCAGCAGCCAGAACCCCAGTTCAGACGAGCAGTACTTC. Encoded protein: CASSQNPSSDEQYF.

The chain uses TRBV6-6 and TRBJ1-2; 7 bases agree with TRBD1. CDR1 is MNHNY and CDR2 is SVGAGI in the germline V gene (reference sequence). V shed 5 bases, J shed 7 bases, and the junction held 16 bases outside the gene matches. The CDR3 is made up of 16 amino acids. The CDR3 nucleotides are TGTGCCAGCAGTACCGGGACAGTGACCCTTTTCTTTGGCTACACCTTC. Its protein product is CASSTGTVTLFFGYTF.